Sequencing of this T cell receptor (beta chain) was carried out in a study of shared clonotypes between healthy human individuals (dated by TCRdb to 2018 to 2020). Broadly, across the study: The cohort included three men and a couple of women between 18 and 49 years of age. To increase sequencing depth and limit assay-specific biases, different laboratories used diverse techniques to prepare libraries and sequence TCR repertoires. Leukapheresis yielded between about 0.94 and 9 billion PBMCs per donor. To estimate repertoire size and how much clonotypes are shared between individuals, the study performed deep sequencing of blood TCR repertoires from roughly five healthy adults. For each donor, CD4 naive and CD4 memory were each given three plates, CD8 naive was given two plates, and CD8 memory was given one plate. Study-wide findings and limitations: Naive subsets generally had larger estimated clonotype richness than memory subsets. Because the study included a small number of donors, the genetic and exposure-history diversity represented was limited. Incomplete sequencing was indicated by rarefaction of sorted-subset datasets, despite the large sequencing depth. Clonotypes shared by all four sorted-subset donors showed higher generation probabilities than non-shared clonotypes. Sampling was restricted to blood, and TCR repertoires in tissue are likely to differ from TCR repertoires in blood. Sharing across a few donors was observed for roughly 5% of naive CD4, 3.5% of naive CD8, over 2% of memory CD4, and about 0.4% of memory CD8 clonotypes. Based on pairwise subsampling, the degree of clonotype sharing among donors was expected to be affected by sequencing depth.

The donors were healthy, HIV-negative adults with no recently reported acute infections or vaccinations. Every donor was a Caucasian adult residing in Nashville, Tennessee, USA. CD4+ T cells were enriched by magnetic negative selection, after which naive cells were positively selected on CD45RA and the negative fraction was taken as the memory subset. Blood was obtained by leukapheresis, after which PBMCs were separated by Ficoll-Histopaque density gradient centrifugation and cryopreserved in liquid nitrogen vapor phase. Purity and quantity of every magnetically sorted T cell population were checked by analytical flow cytometry. Genomic DNA was isolated from each sorted fraction and quantified by UV absorbance on a Nanodrop 2000c. This clone was counted only a few times. It lacks a known antigen. Nothing much larger sits one base from this clone, and base qualities are not available. The CDR3 contains 17 residues, cysteine and phenylalanine counted. Only the CDR3 part of the read is kept: 51 bases, read in frame from the first base. The germline V gene sets CDR1 to SGHTA and CDR2 to FQGTGA. V and J lose 5 bases and 0 bases, and a span of 16 bases separates them.

TCR CDR3 regions were amplified from genomic DNA by multiplex PCR using the deep immunoSEQ assay. Genomic DNA extracted from each cell subset was distributed evenly over all wells of several immunoSEQ 96-well plates, and each plate served as one replicate. For sorted subsets, about 200 ng genomic DNA, equal to approximately 30,000 T cell genomes, was loaded into each replicate PCR. The purified libraries were quantified using a Qubit 3.0 fluorometer, sized with a Bioanalyzer 2100, and then quantified again using the KAPA Library Quantification kit. Every immunoSEQ 96-well plate was sequenced on a separate single-read 150-cycle Illumina NextSeq 550 flow cell. On the study's bioinformatics: Because the immunoSEQ output held only junctional sequences and lacked quality scores, the filtering could not match the filtering applied to full-length reads. To assign V/J genes and CDR3, sequences were annotated against IMGT germline references using PyIR, a Python wrapper for IgBLAST v1.9. Reads were removed for weak V/J assignments (E-value above 1e-6), missing CDR3, stop codons, out-of-frame junctions, or ambiguous translated residues. A V3J clonotype was defined by an identical inferred V gene, J gene, and CDR3 amino acid sequence. To compute the percentage overlap between repertoires, the number of shared unique clonotypes was divided by the size of the smaller repertoire. RTK rarefaction, the Chao1 estimator, and Recon v2.1 estimates of unobserved clonotypes were used to assess repertoire richness. Generation probabilities were computed with OLGA for all TCRbeta clonotypes obtained by the gDNA method from several donors. The immuneACCESS repertoire file appears here via TCRdb, limited to in-frame rearrangements. These files lack a portion of the clones; in checked studies, under half of the deficit traces to unresolved V genes, and the cause of the others is not known. V, J and clone size reflect that table, while D and trimming were determined from the DNA. A total of over a million clones appear in this sample, 65% to 75% of them only once. The ten largest make up about 1.5% of the sample.

The V gene is TRBV7-3 and the J gene is TRBJ2-2, with the D call perhaps TRBD1 or TRBD2, each one matching 6 bases. The source of this sequence is a man in his late teens or twenties in good health. Material for sequencing was memory CD4+ T cells sorted from blood. According to the study, the label for this sample's cell subset or site signals: CD45RA-negative fraction. The CDR3 region reads CASSLSRGQANTGELFF. The nucleotide sequence is given as TGTGCCAGCAGCCTGTCTCGGGGGCAAGCGAACACCGGGGAGCTGTTTTTT.